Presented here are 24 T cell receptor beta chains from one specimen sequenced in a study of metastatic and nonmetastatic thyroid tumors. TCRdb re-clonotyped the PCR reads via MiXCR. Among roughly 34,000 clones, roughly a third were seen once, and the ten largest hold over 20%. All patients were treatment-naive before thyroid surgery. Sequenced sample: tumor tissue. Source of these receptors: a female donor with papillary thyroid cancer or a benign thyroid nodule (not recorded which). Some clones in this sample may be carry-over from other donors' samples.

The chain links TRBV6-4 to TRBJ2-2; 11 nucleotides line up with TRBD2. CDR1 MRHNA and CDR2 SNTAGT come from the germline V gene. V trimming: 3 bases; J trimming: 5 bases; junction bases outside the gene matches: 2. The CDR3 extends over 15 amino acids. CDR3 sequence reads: CASSELAGGTGELFF. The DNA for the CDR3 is TGTGCCAGCAGTGAGCTAGCGGGAGGTACCGGGGAGCTGTTTTTT.

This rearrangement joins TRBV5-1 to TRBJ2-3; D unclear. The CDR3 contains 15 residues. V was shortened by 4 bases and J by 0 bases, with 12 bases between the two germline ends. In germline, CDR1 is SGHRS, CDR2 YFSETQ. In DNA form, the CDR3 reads TGCGCCAGCAGCCCACACAGTTCTAGCACAGATACGCAGTATTTT. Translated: CASSPHSSSTDTQYF. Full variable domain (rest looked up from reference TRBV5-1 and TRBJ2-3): KAGVTQTPRYLIKTRGQQVTLSCSPISGHRSVSWYQQTPGQGLQFLFEYFSETQRNKGNFPGRFSGRQFSNSRSEMNVSTLELGDSALYLCASSPHSSSTDTQYFGPGTRLTVL.

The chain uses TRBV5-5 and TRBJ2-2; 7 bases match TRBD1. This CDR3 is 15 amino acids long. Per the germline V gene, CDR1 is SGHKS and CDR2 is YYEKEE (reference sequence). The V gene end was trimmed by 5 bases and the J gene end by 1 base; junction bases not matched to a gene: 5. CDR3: CASRSGQRNTGELFF. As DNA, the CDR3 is TGTGCCAGCAGGTCGGGACAGAGGAACACCGGGGAGCTGTTTTTT.

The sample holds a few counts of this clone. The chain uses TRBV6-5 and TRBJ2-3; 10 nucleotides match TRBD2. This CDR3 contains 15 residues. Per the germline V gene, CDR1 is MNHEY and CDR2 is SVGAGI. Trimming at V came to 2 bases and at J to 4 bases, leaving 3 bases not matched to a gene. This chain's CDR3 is CASSYSGRGADTQYF. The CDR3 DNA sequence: TGTGCCAGCAGTTACAGCGGGAGGGGGGCAGATACGCAGTATTTT.

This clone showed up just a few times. The CDR3 DNA is TGTGCCAGTAGGGACCGGGACAGGGGTCAGCCCCAGCATTTT. This gives the protein CASRDRDRGQPQHF. The chain joins TRBV19 to TRBJ1-5; 10 bases are a match to TRBD1. With V trimmed by 6 bases and J by 6 bases, 5 bases remained unmatched. The CDR3 runs to 14 residues. Germline V CDR1 and CDR2: LNHDA, SQIVND (reference sequence).

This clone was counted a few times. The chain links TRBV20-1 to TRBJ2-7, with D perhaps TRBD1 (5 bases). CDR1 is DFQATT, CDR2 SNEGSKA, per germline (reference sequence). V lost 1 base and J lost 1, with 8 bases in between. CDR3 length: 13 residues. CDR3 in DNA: TGCAGTGCTAGAGGTACAGGTTCCTACGAGCAGTACTTC. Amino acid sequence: CSARGTGSYEQYF.

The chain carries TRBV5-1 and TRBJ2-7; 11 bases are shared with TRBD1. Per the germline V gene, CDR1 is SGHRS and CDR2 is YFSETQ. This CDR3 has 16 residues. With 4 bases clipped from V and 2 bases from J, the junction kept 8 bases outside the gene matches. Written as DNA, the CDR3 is TGCGCCAGCAGCCCTCGGACAGGGGGCGCCCCCTACGAGCAGTACTTC. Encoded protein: CASSPRTGGAPYEQYF.

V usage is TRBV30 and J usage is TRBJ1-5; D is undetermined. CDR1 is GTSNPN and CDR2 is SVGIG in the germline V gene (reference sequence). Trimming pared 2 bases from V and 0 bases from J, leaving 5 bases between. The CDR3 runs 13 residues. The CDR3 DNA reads TGTGCCTGGAGTTCAGATAGCAATCAGCCCCAGCATTTT. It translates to CAWSSDSNQPQHF. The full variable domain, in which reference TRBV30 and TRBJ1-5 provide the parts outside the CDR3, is SQTIHQWPATLVQPVGSPLSLECTVEGTSNPNLYWYRQAAGRGLQLLFYSVGIGQISSEVPQNLSASRPQDRQFILSSKKLLLSDSGFYLCAWSSDSNQPQHFGDGTRLSIL.

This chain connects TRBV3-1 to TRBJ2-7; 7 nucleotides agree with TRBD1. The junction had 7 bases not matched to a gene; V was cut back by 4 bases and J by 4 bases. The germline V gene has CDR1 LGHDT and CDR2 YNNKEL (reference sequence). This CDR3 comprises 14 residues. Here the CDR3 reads CASSPGTAVYEQYF. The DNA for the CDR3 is TGTGCCAGCAGCCCGGGGACAGCGGTGTACGAGCAGTACTTC.

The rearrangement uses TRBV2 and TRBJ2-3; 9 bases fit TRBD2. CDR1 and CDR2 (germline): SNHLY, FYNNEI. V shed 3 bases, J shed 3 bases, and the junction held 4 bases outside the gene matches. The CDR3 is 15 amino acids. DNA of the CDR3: TGTGCCAGCAGTGATTGCGGGGGGGCTACAGATACGCAGTATTTT. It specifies CASSDCGGATDTQYF.

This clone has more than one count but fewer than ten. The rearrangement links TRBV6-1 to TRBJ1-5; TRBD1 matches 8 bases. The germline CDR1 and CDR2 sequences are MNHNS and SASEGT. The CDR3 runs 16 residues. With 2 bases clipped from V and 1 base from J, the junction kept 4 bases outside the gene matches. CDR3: CASSESGGASNQPQHF. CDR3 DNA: TGTGCCAGCAGTGAATCAGGGGGCGCGAGCAATCAGCCCCAGCATTTT.

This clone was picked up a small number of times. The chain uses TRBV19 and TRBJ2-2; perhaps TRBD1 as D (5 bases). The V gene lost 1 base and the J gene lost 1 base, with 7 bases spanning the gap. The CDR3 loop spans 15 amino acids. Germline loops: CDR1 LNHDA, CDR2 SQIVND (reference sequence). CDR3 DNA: TGTGCCAGTAGTATAGCTGGACAGAACACCGGGGAGCTGTTTTTT. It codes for CASSIAGQNTGELFF. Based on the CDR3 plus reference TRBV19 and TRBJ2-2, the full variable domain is DGGITQSPKYLFRKEGQNVTLSCEQNLNHDAMYWYRQDPGQGLRLIYYSQIVNDFQKGDIAEGYSVSREKKESFPLTVTSAQKNPTAFYLCASSIAGQNTGELFFGEGSRLTVL.

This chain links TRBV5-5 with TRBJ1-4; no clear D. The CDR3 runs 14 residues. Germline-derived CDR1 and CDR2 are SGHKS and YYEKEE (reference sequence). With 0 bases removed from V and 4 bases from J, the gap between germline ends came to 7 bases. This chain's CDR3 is CASSLGQINEKLFF. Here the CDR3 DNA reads TGTGCCAGCAGCTTGGGCCAGATTAATGAAAAACTGTTTTTT.

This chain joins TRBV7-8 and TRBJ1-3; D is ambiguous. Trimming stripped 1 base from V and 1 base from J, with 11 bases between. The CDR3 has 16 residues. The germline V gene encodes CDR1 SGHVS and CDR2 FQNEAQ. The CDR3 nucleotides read TGTGCCAGCAGCTTAGGAGGAGTGGGGTCTGGAAACACCATATATTTT. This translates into CASSLGGVGSGNTIYF.

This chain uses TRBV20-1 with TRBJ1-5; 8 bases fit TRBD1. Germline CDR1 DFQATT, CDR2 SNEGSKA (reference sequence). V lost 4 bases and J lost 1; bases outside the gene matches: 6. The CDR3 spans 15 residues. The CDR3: CSATRPGGSNQPQHF. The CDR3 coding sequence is TGCAGTGCTACCCGTCCAGGGGGCAGCAATCAGCCCCAGCATTTT.

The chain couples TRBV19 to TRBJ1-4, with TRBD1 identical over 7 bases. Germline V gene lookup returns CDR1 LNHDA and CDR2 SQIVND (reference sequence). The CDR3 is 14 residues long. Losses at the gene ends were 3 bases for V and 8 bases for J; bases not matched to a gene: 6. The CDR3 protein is CASSMRGREEKLFF. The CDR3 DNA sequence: TGTGCCAGTAGTATGAGGGGGCGAGAAGAAAAACTGTTTTTT.

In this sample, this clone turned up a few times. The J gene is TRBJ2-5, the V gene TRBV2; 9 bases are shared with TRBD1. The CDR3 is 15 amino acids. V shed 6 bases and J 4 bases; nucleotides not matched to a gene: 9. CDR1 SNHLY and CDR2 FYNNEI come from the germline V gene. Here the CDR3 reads CASRTGQGSRETQYF. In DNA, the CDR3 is TGTGCCAGCAGAACCGGACAGGGGTCCAGAGAGACCCAGTACTTC.

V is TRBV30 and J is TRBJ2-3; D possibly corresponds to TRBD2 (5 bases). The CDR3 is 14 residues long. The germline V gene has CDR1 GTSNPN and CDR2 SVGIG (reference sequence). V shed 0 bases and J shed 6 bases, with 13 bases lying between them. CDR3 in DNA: TGTGCCTGGAGTGTTAAACCTAGCTCGGATACGCAGTATTTT. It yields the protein CAWSVKPSSDTQYF.

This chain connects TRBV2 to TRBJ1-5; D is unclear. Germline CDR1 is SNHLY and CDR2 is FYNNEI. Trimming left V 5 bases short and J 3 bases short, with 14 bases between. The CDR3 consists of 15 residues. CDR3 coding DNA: TGTGCCAGCAGTCAATTGGTGGGGAACAATCAGCCCCAGCATTTT. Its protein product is CASSQLVGNNQPQHF.

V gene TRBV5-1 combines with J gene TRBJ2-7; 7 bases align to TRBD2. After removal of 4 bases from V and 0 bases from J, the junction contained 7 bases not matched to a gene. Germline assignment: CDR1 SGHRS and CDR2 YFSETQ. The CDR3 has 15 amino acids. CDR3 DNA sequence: TGCGCCAGCAGCCGCGACCGGGACTACTCCTACGAGCAGTACTTC. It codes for CASSRDRDYSYEQYF.

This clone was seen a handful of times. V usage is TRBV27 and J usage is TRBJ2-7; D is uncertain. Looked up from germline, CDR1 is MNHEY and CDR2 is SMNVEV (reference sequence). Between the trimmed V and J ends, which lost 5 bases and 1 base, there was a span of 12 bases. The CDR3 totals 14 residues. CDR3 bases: TGTGCCAGCAGTGCATCCGGGTTTTCCTACGAGCAGTACTTC. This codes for CASSASGFSYEQYF.

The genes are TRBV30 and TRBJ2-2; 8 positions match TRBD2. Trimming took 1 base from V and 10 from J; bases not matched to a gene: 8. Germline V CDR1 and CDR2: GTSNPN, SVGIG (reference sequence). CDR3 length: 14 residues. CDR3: CAWSATGGEEELFF. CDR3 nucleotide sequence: TGTGCCTGGAGTGCGACGGGGGGGGAAGAGGAGCTGTTTTTT.

The CDR3 region is CASSVRTTNTGELFF. The CDR3 DNA is TGTGCCAGCAGTGTAAGGACGACGAACACCGGGGAGCTGTTTTTT. This chain uses TRBV6-1 with TRBJ2-2; D ambiguous. V was cut by 4 bases and J by 0 bases, with 9 bases left in between. This CDR3 has 15 residues. The germline gives CDR1 MNHNS, CDR2 SASEGT.

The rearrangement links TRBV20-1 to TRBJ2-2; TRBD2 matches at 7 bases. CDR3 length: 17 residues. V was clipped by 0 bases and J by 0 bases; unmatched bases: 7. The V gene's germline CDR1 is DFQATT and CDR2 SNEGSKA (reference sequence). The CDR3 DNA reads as TGCAGTGCTAGAGATCTAAAGCGGGACGCGAACACCGGGGAGCTGTTTTTT. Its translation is CSARDLKRDANTGELFF.